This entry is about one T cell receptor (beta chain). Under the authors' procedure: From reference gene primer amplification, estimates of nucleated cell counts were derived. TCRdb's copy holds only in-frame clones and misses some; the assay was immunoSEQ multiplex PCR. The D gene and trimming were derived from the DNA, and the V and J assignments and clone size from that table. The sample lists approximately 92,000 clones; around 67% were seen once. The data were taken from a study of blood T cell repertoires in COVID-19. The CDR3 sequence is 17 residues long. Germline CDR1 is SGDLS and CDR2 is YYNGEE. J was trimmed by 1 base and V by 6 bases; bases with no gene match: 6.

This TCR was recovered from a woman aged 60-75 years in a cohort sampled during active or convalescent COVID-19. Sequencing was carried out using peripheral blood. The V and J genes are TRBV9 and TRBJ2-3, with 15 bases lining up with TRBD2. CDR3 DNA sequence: TGTGCCAGCAACGGACTAGCGGGGGGGCGGGGCACAGATACGCAGTATTTT. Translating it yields CASNGLAGGRGTDTQYF.